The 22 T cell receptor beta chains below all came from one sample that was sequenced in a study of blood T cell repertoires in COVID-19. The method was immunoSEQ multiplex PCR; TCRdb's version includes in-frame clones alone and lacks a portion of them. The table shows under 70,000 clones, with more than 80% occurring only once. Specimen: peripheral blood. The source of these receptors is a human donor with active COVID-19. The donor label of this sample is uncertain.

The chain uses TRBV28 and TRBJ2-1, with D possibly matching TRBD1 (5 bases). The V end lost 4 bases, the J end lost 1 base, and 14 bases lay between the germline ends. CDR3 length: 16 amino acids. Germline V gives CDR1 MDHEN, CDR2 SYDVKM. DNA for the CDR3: TGTGCCAGCAGTTCCCCGTTCAGGGCGTCCTACAATGAGCAGTTCTTC. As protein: CASSSPFRASYNEQFF.

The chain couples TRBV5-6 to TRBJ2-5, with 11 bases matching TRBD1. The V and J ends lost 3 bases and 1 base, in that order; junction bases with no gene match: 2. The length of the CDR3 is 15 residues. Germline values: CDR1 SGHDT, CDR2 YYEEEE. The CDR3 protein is CASSWDRGAQETQYF. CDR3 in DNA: TGTGCCAGCAGCTGGGACAGGGGGGCCCAAGAGACCCAGTACTTC.

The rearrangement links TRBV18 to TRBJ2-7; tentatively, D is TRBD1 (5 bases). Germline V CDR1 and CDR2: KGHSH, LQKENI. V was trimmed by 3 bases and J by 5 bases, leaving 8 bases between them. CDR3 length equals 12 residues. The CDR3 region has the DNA TGTGCCAGCTCACCTGACAGTCACGAGCAGTACTTC. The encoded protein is CASSPDSHEQYF.

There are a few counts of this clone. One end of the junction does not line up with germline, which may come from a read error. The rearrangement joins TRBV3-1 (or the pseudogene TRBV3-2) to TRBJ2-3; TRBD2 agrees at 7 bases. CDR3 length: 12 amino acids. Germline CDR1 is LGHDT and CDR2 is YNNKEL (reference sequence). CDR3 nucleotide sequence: TGTGCCAGCGGGGGGAGCGGGGCCCGGAGGTTGTTT. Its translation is CASGGSGARRLF.

The CDR3 sequence: CASTPSGRRYEQYF. The CDR3 nucleotides read TGTGCCAGCACTCCCAGCGGGAGGAGGTACGAGCAGTACTTC. The chain uses TRBV28 and TRBJ2-7; 9 positions agree with TRBD2. Germline-derived CDR1 and CDR2 are MDHEN and SYDVKM. V lost 7 bases, J lost 4 bases, and 8 bases stayed unmatched. There are 14 residues in the CDR3.

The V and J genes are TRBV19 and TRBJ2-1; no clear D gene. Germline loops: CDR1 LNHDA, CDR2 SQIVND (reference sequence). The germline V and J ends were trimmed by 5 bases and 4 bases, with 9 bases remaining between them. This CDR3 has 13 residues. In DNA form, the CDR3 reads TGTGCCAGTAGTGGCCGCCCTTACAATGAGCAGTTCTTC. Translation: CASSGRPYNEQFF.

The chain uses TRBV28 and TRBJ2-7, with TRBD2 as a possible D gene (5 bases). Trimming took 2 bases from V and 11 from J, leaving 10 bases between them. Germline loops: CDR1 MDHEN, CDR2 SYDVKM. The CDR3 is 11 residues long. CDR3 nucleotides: TGTGCCAGCAGTTTAGGGCAGGAGGAGTACTTC. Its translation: CASSLGQEEYF.

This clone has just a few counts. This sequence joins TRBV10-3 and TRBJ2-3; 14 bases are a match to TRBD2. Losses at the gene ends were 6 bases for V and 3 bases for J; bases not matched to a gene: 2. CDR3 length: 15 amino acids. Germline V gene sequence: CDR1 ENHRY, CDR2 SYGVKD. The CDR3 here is CAISGTSGGTDTQYF. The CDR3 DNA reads TGTGCCATCAGCGGGACTAGCGGGGGAACAGATACGCAGTATTTT.

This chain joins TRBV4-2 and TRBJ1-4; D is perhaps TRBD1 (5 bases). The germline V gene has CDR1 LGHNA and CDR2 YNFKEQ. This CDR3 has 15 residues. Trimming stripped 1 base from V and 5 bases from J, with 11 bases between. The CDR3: CASSQAWGGNEKLFF. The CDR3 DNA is TGTGCCAGCAGCCAAGCATGGGGGGGAAATGAAAAACTGTTTTTT.

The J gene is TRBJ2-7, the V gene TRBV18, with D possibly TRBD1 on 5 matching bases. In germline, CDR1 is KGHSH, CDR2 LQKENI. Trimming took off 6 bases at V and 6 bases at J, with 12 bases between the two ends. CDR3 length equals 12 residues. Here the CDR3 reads CASSEQGTEQYV. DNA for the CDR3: TGTGCCAGCTCTGAGCAGGGAACCGAGCAGTACGTC.

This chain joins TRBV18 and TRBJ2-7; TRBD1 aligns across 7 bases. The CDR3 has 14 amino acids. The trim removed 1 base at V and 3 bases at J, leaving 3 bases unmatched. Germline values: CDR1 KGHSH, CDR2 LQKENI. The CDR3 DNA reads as TGTGCCAGCTCACCACAGACAGGGTTCTACGAGCAGTACTTC. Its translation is CASSPQTGFYEQYF. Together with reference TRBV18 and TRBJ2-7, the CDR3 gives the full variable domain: NAGVMQNPRHLVRRRGQEARLRCSPMKGHSHVYWYRQLPEEGLKFMVYLQKENIIDESGMPKERFSAEFPKEGPSILRIQQVVRGDSAAYFCASSPQTGFYEQYFGPGTRLTVT.

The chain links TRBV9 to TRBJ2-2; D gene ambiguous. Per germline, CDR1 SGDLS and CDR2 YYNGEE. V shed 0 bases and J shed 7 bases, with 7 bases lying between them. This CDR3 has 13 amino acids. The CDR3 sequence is CASSVAVGGELFF. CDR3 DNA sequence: TGTGCCAGCAGCGTAGCGGTTGGCGGGGAGCTGTTTTTT.

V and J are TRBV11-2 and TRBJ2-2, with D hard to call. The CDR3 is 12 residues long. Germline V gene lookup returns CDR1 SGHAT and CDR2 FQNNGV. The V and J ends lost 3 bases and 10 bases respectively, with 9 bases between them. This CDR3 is CASSFKRVELFF. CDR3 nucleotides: TGTGCCAGCAGCTTTAAACGCGTGGAGCTGTTTTTT.

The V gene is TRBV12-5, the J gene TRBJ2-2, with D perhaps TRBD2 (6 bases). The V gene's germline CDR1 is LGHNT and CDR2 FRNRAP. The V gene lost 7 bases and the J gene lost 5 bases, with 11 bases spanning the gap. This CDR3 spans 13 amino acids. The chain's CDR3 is CASAPGETGELFF. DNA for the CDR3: TGTGCTAGTGCACCGGGGGAGACCGGGGAGCTGTTTTTT. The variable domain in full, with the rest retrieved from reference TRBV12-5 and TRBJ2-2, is DARVTQTPRHKVTEMGQEVTMRCQPILGHNTVFWYRQTMMQGLELLAYFRNRAPLDDSGMPKDRFSAEMPDATLATLKIQPSEPRDSAVYFCASAPGETGELFFGEGSRLTVL.

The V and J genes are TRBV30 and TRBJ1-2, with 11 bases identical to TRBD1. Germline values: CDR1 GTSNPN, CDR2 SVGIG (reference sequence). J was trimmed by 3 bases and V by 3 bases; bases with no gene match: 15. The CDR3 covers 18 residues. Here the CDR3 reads CAWSDTGGTGGVDYGYTF. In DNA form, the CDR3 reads TGTGCCTGGAGCGACACAGGAGGGACAGGGGGGGTCGACTATGGCTACACCTTC.

CDR3 nucleotides: TGTGCCAGCAGTTTTGGAGACAGGTCCTACGAGCAGTACTTC. It codes for CASSFGDRSYEQYF. The chain recombines TRBV27 with TRBJ2-7, with D possibly matching TRBD1 (6 bases). V dropped 3 bases and J dropped 1 base, with 10 bases sitting between them. The CDR3 totals 14 residues. The germline V gene encodes CDR1 MNHEY and CDR2 SMNVEV (reference sequence).

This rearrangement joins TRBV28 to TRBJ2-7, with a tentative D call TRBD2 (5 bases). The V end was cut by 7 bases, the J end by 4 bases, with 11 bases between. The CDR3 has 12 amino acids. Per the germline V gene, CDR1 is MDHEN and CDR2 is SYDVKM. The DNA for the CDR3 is TGTGCCAGCACCTCCAGCGGATACGAGCAGTACTTC. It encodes CASTSSGYEQYF. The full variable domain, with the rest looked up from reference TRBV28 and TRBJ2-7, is DVKVTQSSRYLVKRTGEKVFLECVQDMDHENMFWYRQDPGLGLRLIYFSYDVKMKEKGDIPEGYSVSREKKERFSLILESASTNQTSMYLCASTSSGYEQYFGPGTRLTVT.

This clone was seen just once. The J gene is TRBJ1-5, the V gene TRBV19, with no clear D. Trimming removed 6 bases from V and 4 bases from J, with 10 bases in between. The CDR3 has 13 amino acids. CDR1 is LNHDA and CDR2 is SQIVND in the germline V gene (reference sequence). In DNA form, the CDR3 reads TGTGCCAGTAGCACCTCACATAATCAGCCCCAGCATTTT. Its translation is CASSTSHNQPQHF.

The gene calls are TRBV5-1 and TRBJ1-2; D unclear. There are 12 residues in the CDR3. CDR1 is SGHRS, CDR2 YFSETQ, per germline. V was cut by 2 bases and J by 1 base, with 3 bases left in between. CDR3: CASSFSNYGYTF. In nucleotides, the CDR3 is TGCGCCAGCAGCTTTAGTAACTATGGCTACACCTTC.

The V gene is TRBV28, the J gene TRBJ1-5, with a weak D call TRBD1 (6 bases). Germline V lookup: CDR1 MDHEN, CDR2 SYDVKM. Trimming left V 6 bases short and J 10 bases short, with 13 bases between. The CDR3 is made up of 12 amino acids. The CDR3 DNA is TGTGCCAGCAGCCCTACAGGGCAACCCCAGCATTTT. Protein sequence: CASSPTGQPQHF.

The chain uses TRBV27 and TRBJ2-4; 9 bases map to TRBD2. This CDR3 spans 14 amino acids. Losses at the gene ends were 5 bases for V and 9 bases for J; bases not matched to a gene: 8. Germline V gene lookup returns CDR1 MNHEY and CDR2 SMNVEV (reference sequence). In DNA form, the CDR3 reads TGTGCCAGCAGTGCCCTAGCGGGGCGGGGCATTCAGTACTTC. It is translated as CASSALAGRGIQYF.

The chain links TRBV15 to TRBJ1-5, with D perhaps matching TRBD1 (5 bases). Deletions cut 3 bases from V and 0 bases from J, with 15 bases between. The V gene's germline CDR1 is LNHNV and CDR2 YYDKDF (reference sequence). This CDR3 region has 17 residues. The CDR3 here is CATSSIVGAHSNQPQHF. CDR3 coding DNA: TGTGCCACCAGCAGTATCGTAGGGGCACATAGCAATCAGCCCCAGCATTTT.